This TCR beta chain was profiled in a study of blood T cell repertoires in COVID-19. Background on the study: Specimens from acute and convalescent COVID-19 originated in the United States, Italy and Spain. Sample material is recorded as cDNA or gDNA derived from T cells, B-cell-depleted T cells, or PBMCs.

Per the original data handling: For nucleated cells, counts were estimated from reference gene primer amplification. Profiling relied on immunoSEQ multiplex PCR, and the TCRdb table lists in-frame clones only, not all of them. D and trimming were read from the DNA, whereas the V and J calls and clone size are those reported in that table. Of roughly 300,000 clones listed, around 85% were seen once; the top ten hold 7.2%. The CDR3 totals 16 residues. Looked up from germline, CDR1 is MGHRA and CDR2 is YSYEKL. V was trimmed by 0 bases and J by 8 bases, leaving 17 bases between them. This chain uses TRBV4-1 with TRBJ1-5; D perhaps matches TRBD1 (6 bases). The sequence was collected from a human donor in a cohort sampled during active COVID-19. Material for sequencing was peripheral blood. The CDR3 reads CASSQDATGWVKPQHF. The CDR3 DNA reads TGCGCCAGCAGCCAAGATGCCACAGGGTGGGTGAAGCCCCAGCATTTT.